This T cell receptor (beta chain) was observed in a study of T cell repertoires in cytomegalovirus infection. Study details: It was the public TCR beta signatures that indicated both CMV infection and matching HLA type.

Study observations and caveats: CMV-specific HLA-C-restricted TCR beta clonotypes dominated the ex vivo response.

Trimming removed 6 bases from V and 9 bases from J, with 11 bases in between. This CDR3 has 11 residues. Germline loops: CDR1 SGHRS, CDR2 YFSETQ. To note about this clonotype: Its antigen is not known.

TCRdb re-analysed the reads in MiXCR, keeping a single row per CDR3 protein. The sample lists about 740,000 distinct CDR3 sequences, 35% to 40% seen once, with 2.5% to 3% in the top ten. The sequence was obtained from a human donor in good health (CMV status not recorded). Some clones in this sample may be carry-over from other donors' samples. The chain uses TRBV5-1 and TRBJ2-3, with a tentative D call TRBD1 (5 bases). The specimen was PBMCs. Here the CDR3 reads CASTLGRTQYF. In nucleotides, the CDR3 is TGCGCCAGCACCCTGGGGCGCACGCAGTATTTT.